Shown below are 14 T cell receptor beta chains from a single sample sequenced in a study of T cell responses to AZD1222 COVID-19 vaccine. The data were produced by immunoSEQ multiplex PCR, yet TCRdb's version contains in-frame clones alone and is incomplete. Of 75,000 to 100,000 clones in the sample, 75% to 90% were seen once. Here the sequenced sample was peripheral blood, taken on day 0 of AZD1222 vaccination. All receptors come from an adult in good health.

The chain recombines TRBV6-5 with TRBJ1-6; 8 nucleotides align to TRBD1. CDR1 is MNHEY and CDR2 is SVGAGI in the germline V gene. This CDR3 is built from 15 residues. V shed 2 bases and J 8 bases; nucleotides not matched to a gene: 5. Here the CDR3 reads CASSYGGQDYSPLHF. DNA for the CDR3: TGTGCCAGCAGTTACGGGGGACAGGACTATTCACCCCTCCACTTT.

This sequence joins TRBV7-2 and TRBJ1-1, with D unresolved. CDR1 SGHTA and CDR2 FQGNSA come from the germline V gene. The CDR3 totals 14 residues. V gave up 4 bases and J gave up 11 bases, with 20 bases separating them. The DNA for the CDR3 is TGTGCCAGCAGCTCCCCGGGCTACCCTCCGATGGCTTTCTTT. Protein product: CASSSPGYPPMAFF.

The gene calls are TRBV5-4 and TRBJ2-7; TRBD2 matches at 10 bases. Germline assignment: CDR1 SGHNT and CDR2 YYREEE (reference sequence). CDR3 length: 17 residues. The V gene end was trimmed by 0 bases and the J gene end by 0 bases; junction bases not matched to a gene: 6. DNA of the CDR3: TGTGCCAGCAGCTTGGCCCTTACTAGCGGGGCCTCCTACGAGCAGTACTTC. Its translation: CASSLALTSGASYEQYF.

The J gene is TRBJ2-7, the V gene TRBV7-8; TRBD1 agrees at 8 bases. CDR1 is SGHVS, CDR2 FQNEAQ, per germline. The CDR3 spans 14 residues. J gave up 2 bases and V 5 bases, and 5 bases lay outside the gene matches. The CDR3 bases are TGTGCCAGCAGCATAATGGACAGGGCCTACGAGCAGTACTTC. Amino acids: CASSIMDRAYEQYF.

The V gene is TRBV5-4, the J gene TRBJ2-7, with a possible D match to TRBD2 (7 bases). CDR3 length equals 16 residues. With 2 bases removed from V and 2 bases from J, the gap between germline ends came to 17 bases. CDR1 is SGHNT, CDR2 YYREEE, per germline (reference sequence). DNA of the CDR3: TGTGCCAGCAGCTTAGAGGGGGGGGCAGGGACCTACGAGCAGTACTTC. Translated: CASSLEGGAGTYEQYF.

V gene TRBV12-3 or TRBV12-4 combines with J gene TRBJ2-1, with TRBD2 as a possible D gene (5 bases). The V end lost 3 bases, the J end lost 14 bases, and 11 bases lay between the germline ends. The CDR3 runs 11 residues. The CDR3 DNA reads TGTGCCAGCAGTTTCCTAGCCGGAAAGTTCTTC. This codes for CASSFLAGKFF.

The genes are TRBV19 and TRBJ1-2, with 9 bases that match TRBD1. This CDR3 contains 13 residues. Germline values: CDR1 LNHDA, CDR2 SQIVND (reference sequence). With V trimmed by 6 bases and J by 7 bases, 6 bases remained unmatched. CDR3 sequence reads: CASRRDRASGYTF. The CDR3 DNA reads TGTGCCAGTAGGAGGGACAGGGCTTCTGGCTACACCTTC.

This clone was recorded once. The chain is built from TRBV6-2 or TRBV6-3 and TRBJ1-1, with 11 bases lining up with TRBD1. The V and J ends lost 3 bases and 0 bases, in that order; junction bases with no gene match: 9. The CDR3 sequence is 18 residues long. Germline V gives CDR1 MNHEY, CDR2 SVGEGT. The CDR3 region has the DNA TGTGCCAGCAGTTATATGGTCGGGACAGGGGGAGTGAACACTGAAGCTTTCTTT. Protein: CASSYMVGTGGVNTEAFF.

The chain employs TRBV28 and TRBJ1-2, with TRBD1 matching over 7 bases. The V gene end was trimmed by 2 bases and the J gene end by 8 bases; junction bases not matched to a gene: 11. CDR3 length equals 15 residues. Germline V gene data show CDR1 as MDHEN and CDR2 as SYDVKM. CDR3 region: CASSLRTGTYQGYTF. As DNA, the CDR3 is TGTGCCAGCAGTTTAAGGACAGGTACTTATCAGGGCTACACCTTC.

The chain links TRBV14 to TRBJ1-2, with 7 bases that match TRBD1. Germline CDR1 and CDR2: SGHDN and FVKESK. This CDR3 has 14 amino acids. V gave up 1 base and J gave up 4 bases; unmatched junction bases: 3. The CDR3 DNA sequence: TGTGCCAGCAGCCAAGGGCCAGGGGGCTATGGCTACACCTTC. Protein: CASSQGPGGYGYTF.

This rearrangement joins TRBV18 to TRBJ1-1; perhaps TRBD1 as D (6 bases). This CDR3 has 15 amino acids. Trimming pared 5 bases from V and 1 base from J, leaving 14 bases between. From germline, CDR1 is KGHSH and CDR2 LQKENI. CDR3 in amino acids: CASSSRTDTNTEAFF. The CDR3 coding sequence is TGTGCCAGCTCATCGCGGACAGATACGAACACTGAAGCTTTCTTT.

This chain joins TRBV6-5 and TRBJ1-1, with a weak D call TRBD1 (5 bases). CDR3 length: 15 amino acids. V lost 6 bases to trimming and J lost 0 bases, with 14 bases between them. Germline V gene data show CDR1 as MNHEY and CDR2 as SVGAGI. As DNA, the CDR3 is TGTGCCAGCAGGGGACCACCAGGGATGAACACTGAAGCTTTCTTT. As protein: CASRGPPGMNTEAFF.

The gene calls are TRBV18 and TRBJ1-1; tentative D call: TRBD1 (5 bases). V lost 6 bases and J lost 1, with 12 bases in between. The length of the CDR3 is 14 residues. The germline V gene encodes CDR1 KGHSH and CDR2 LQKENI. The CDR3 DNA reads as TGTGCCAGCTCCCCCGGGACCACGAACACTGAAGCTTTCTTT. Protein product: CASSPGTTNTEAFF.

The chain combines TRBV9 with TRBJ2-1; the match to TRBD2 covers 13 bases. V lost 4 bases and J lost 9; bases outside the gene matches: 13. CDR1 and CDR2 (germline): SGDLS, YYNGEE. The length of the CDR3 is 17 residues. CDR3 coding DNA: TGTGCCAGCAGCCTTACCTCCGGGACTAGCGGGGTATCTGAGCAGTTCTTC. It specifies CASSLTSGTSGVSEQFF.